The clone carrying this T cell receptor beta chain appeared many times. Antigen specificity is unknown. TCRdb re-called the RT-PCR reads with MiXCR, one entry per CDR3 protein. The sample yields approximately 530,000 distinct CDR3 sequences, roughly 7.9% seen once. This specimen comes from a study of response to subunit inactivated influenza vaccine. Study-wide results and limits: After each seasonal influenza vaccination, few new T cells are recruited, the authors suggested.

Per germline, CDR1 DFQATT and CDR2 SNEGSKA (reference sequence). Germline trimming cut 5 bases from V and 9 bases from J; bases unmatched to any gene: 14. The CDR3 sequence is 14 residues long. The sample in question was PBMCs from blood, obtained about 24 months after vaccination. The chain has TRBV20-1 and TRBJ2-7, with TRBD1 identical over 9 bases. The clonotype was recovered from a man aged 50-75 years who received an inactivated influenza vaccine. The CDR3 loop is CSADVGTGSSAQYF. DNA for the CDR3: TGCAGTGCTGATGTGGGGACAGGGTCCAGCGCGCAGTACTTC.